This TCR beta chain originates from a study of identifying expanded T cells in peripheral blood. The repertoire was sequenced with immunoSEQ multiplex PCR; TCRdb's copy has only in-frame clones and lacks some. Altogether 70,000 or so clones are present, roughly 88% being singletons, with the ten largest covering 2.5% to 3.5%. The V end was cut by 5 bases, the J end by 7 bases, with 18 bases between. The germline CDR1 and CDR2 sequences are SGHDN and FVKESK. The CDR3 has 14 residues. The source material was blood. J is TRBJ2-7 and V is TRBV14; D could derive from TRBD1 or TRBD2 (6 bases each). The source is a person between 18 and 75 years old in good health. The CDR3 DNA follows: TGTGCCAGCAGCTCTCTAGGGGGGCTCGGGGAGCAGTACTTC. Translating it yields CASSSLGGLGEQYF.